This TCR beta chain was retrieved from a study of cytomegalovirus exposure and HLA in healthy donors. 60 Vbeta and 13 Jbeta primers were used in PCR. Clones were sequenced by immunoSEQ multiplex PCR, and TCRdb holds only the in-frame ones, with some missing. This table has about 120,000 clones, 70% to 90% appearing once. General observations from the study: The likely explanation for a cluster of highly shared sequence variants was sequencing artifact. Among the CMV-associated chains, a few were confirmed in vitro as specific for CMV antigens. There were some V segments, including TRBV6-2 and TRBV6-3, excluded as indistinguishable.

This clone has a handful of counts. The antigen is not known. Germline V gene data show CDR1 as SGHRS and CDR2 as YFSETQ. With 2 bases removed from V and 8 bases from J, the gap between germline ends came to 11 bases. The CDR3 loop spans 13 amino acids. Source material: PBMCs. The TCR comes from a man aged 35 to 55 in good health and CMV-seronegative. The rearrangement links TRBV5-1 to TRBJ1-3, with a weak D call TRBD1 (6 bases). For the CDR3, the DNA is TGCGCCAGCAGCTTTACAGGGCGGGACACCATATATTTT. The encoded protein is CASSFTGRDTIYF.